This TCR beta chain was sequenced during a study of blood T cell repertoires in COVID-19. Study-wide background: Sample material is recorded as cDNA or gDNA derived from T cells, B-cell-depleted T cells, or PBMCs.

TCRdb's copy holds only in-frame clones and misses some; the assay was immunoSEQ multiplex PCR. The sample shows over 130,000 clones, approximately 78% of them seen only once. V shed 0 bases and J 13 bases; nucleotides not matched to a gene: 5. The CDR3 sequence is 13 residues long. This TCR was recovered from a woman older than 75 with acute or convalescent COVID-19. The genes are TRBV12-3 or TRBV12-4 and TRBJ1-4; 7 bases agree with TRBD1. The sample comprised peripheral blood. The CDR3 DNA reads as TGTGCCAGCAGTTTAGCGTCGACAGGGCGACTGTTTTTT. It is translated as CASSLASTGRLFF.